A selection of T cell receptor beta chains follows, all from one sample in a study of blood T cell repertoires in COVID-19. The data were produced by immunoSEQ multiplex PCR, yet TCRdb's version contains in-frame clones alone and is incomplete. Of about 320,000 clones listed, about 89% are singletons. The sequenced material came from peripheral blood. The receptors come from a young man who had recovered from COVID-19. The CDR3 runs from the conserved cysteine through the conserved F or W. D genes are given only for firm matches. Size values are once, few and many counts, or a class for expanded clones, and some rows have none.

v_gene,d_gene,abundance,j_gene,CDR3aa,CDR3nt
TRBV5-4,TRBD1,-,TRBJ1-2,CASSYSTGPNYGYTF,TGTGCCAGCAGCTATTCGACAGGGCCTAACTATGGCTACACCTTC
TRBV18,TRBD2,once,TRBJ2-1,CASSPRGGSSYNEQFF,TGTGCCAGCTCACCCCGGGGAGGGAGCTCCTACAATGAGCAGTTCTTC
TRBV5-1,-,-,TRBJ1-2,CASSQSPGKGHGYTF,TGCGCCAGCAGCCAATCCCCAGGGAAGGGGCATGGCTACACCTTC
TRBV5-4,-,once,TRBJ1-2,CASSIPGTPFGYTF,TGTGCCAGCAGCATCCCCGGGACACCGTTTGGCTACACCTTC
TRBV6-2/TRBV6-3,TRBD2,-,TRBJ2-1,CASSPGTSGGTSYNEQFF,TGTGCCAGCAGCCCCGGGACTAGCGGGGGGACATCCTACAATGAGCAGTTCTTC
TRBV3-1/TRBV3-2,TRBD2,-,TRBJ2-3,CASSPYYERGTDTQYF,TGTGCCAGCAGCCCATACTACGAGCGGGGCACGGATACGCAGTATTTT
TRBV7-2,TRBD1,-,TRBJ2-7,CASSLAGTVAYEQYF,TGTGCCAGCAGCTTAGCCGGGACAGTCGCCTACGAGCAGTACTTC
TRBV2,-,-,TRBJ2-1,CASNRGGNEQFF,TGTGCCAGCAACAGGGGGGGGAATGAGCAGTTCTTC
TRBV6-2/TRBV6-3,-,-,TRBJ2-7,CASSPTGHYEQYF,TGTGCCAGCAGTCCGACAGGTCACTACGAGCAGTACTTC
TRBV14,-,-,TRBJ1-2,CASSQRSWSENYGYTF,TGTGCCAGCAGCCAACGCTCCTGGTCAGAAAACTATGGCTACACCTTC
TRBV18,-,once,TRBJ2-1,CASSPAARTTVNEQFF,TGTGCCAGCTCACCTGCCGCCCGGACAACGGTCAATGAGCAGTTCTTC
TRBV5-6,-,-,TRBJ2-3,CASSQTSYSTDTQYF,TGTGCCAGCAGCCAAACTAGTTATAGCACAGATACGCAGTATTTT
TRBV9,TRBD2,-,TRBJ2-2,CASSSDSGTNTGELFF,TGTGCCAGCAGCTCAGATAGCGGGACGAACACCGGGGAGCTGTTTTTT
TRBV4-3,-,-,TRBJ1-1,CASSPSGGANTEAFF,TGCGCCAGCAGCCCATCTGGGGGGGCGAACACTGAAGCTTTCTTT
TRBV7-8,TRBD1,few,TRBJ1-5,CASSLGGTGAVGQPQHF,TGTGCCAGCAGCTTAGGGGGGACAGGGGCGGTAGGTCAGCCCCAGCATTTT
TRBV5-4,-,-,TRBJ2-7,CASSPGWTTDYEQYF,TGTGCCAGCAGTCCGGGCTGGACTACAGACTACGAGCAGTACTTC
TRBV5-5,TRBD1,once,TRBJ2-5,CASSLTGGGETQYF,TGTGCCAGCAGCTTAACAGGGGGCGGCGAGACCCAGTACTTC
TRBV5-1,TRBD1,-,TRBJ2-1,CASRQGAYNEQFF,TGCGCCAGCCGACAGGGCGCCTACAATGAGCAGTTCTTC
TRBV6-1,-,-,TRBJ2-2,CASSGGAGVNTGELFF,TGTGCCAGCAGTGGAGGCGCCGGGGTAAACACCGGGGAGCTGTTTTTT
TRBV4-1,TRBD1,-,TRBJ1-5,CASSRPGQGPKPQHF,TGCGCCAGCAGCCGCCCAGGACAGGGACCTAAGCCCCAGCATTTT
TRBV28,TRBD1,-,TRBJ2-1,CASTTGTGASKLYNEQFF,TGTGCCAGCACCACGGGGACAGGGGCCTCAAAACTCTACAATGAGCAGTTCTTC
TRBV6-5,-,-,TRBJ2-2,CATGGEVDTGELFF,TGTGCCACCGGCGGGGAAGTAGACACCGGGGAGCTGTTTTTT
TRBV11-2,TRBD2,-,TRBJ2-4,CASSLDLGVASGNIQYF,TGTGCCAGCAGCTTAGATCTAGGTGTGGCTAGCGGGAACATTCAGTACTTC
TRBV5-1,-,-,TRBJ2-3,CASSLARSSGDTQYF,TGCGCCAGCAGCTTGGCGAGGTCCTCTGGAGATACGCAGTATTTT
TRBV5-1,-,-,TRBJ2-5,CASSAALAKSRETQYF,TGCGCCAGCAGCGCGGCCTTAGCAAAATCGAGGGAGACCCAGTACTTC
TRBV12-5,TRBD2,-,TRBJ2-3,CASGLVRGGTSGRYITDTQYF,TGTGCTAGTGGTTTGGTACGGGGCGGGACTAGCGGGAGATACATCACAGATACGCAGTATTTT
TRBV7-9,-,-,TRBJ1-1,CASSQYMGAKNTEAFF,TGTGCCAGCAGCCAATATATGGGGGCCAAGAACACTGAAGCTTTCTTT
TRBV27,-,-,TRBJ1-1,CASTSRGSGSATEAFF,TGTGCCAGCACCTCCAGGGGCTCTGGTTCGGCCACTGAAGCTTTCTTT
TRBV10-1,TRBD2,few,TRBJ2-1,CASSEVGLAGAYNEQFF,TGCGCCAGCAGTGAGGTGGGACTAGCGGGGGCCTACAATGAGCAGTTCTTC
TRBV4-2,-,-,TRBJ2-2,CASSQDISAAGELFF,TGTGCCAGCAGCCAAGATATAAGCGCGGCCGGGGAGCTGTTTTTT
TRBV5-1,TRBD1,-,TRBJ2-7,CATRPDRGLSGKIGGEQYF,TGCGCCACCCGACCCGACAGGGGGCTTAGCGGGAAGATTGGAGGGGAGCAGTACTTC
TRBV20-1,-,-,TRBJ1-1,CSASGQTNTEAFF,TGCAGTGCTAGTGGACAAACGAACACTGAAGCTTTCTTT